Presented here are 5 T cell receptor beta chains from one specimen sequenced in a study of CD8 T cells in acute hepatitis C reinfection. The study, taken as a whole, reports: Overrepresentation in the naive pool did not explain the preferential TRBV04 and TRBV06 usage seen in all groups.

Stated time point: acute HCV infection, within 168 days of estimated infection date. No in vitro expansion preceded sequencing of these hepatitis C virus-specific cells, which were studied ex vivo. Generated by immunoSEQ multiplex PCR, the TCRdb table keeps only in-frame clones and is missing some. Among 1,200 to 1,500 clones listed, 48% were seen once. Sequencing used HCV NS3-1073 tetramer-sorted CD8+ T cells from PBMCs, obtained during acute infection. Receptor source: a woman aged 18 to 35 with chronic hepatitis C.

The genes are TRBV4-2 and TRBJ1-1; D gene unclear. The CDR3 has 11 residues. V was clipped by 1 base and J by 8 bases, with 5 bases between them. The germline gives CDR1 LGHNA, CDR2 YNFKEQ. The CDR3 DNA reads as TGTGCCAGCAGCCAAGGAGGGGAAGCTTTCTTT. Its protein product is CASSQGGEAFF.

The genes are TRBV7-3 and TRBJ2-2; weak D call: TRBD2 (5 bases). The germline gives CDR1 SGHTA, CDR2 FQGTGA. The CDR3 covers 13 residues. Trimming left V 2 bases short and J 4 bases short, with 5 bases between. The CDR3 sequence is CASSLAGTGELFF. The CDR3 region has the DNA TGTGCCAGCAGCTTAGCGGGCACCGGGGAGCTGTTTTTT.

The chain is built from TRBV4-2 and TRBJ2-2; tentatively, D is TRBD1 or TRBD2 (6 bases each). With 3 bases removed from V and 2 bases from J, the gap between germline ends came to 16 bases. This CDR3 comprises 17 residues. CDR1 and CDR2 (germline): LGHNA, YNFKEQ. This CDR3 is CASSQEMGGGNTGELFF. CDR3 DNA: TGTGCCAGCAGCCAGGAGATGGGGGGCGGCAACACCGGGGAGCTGTTTTTT.

The gene calls are TRBV7-2 and TRBJ1-4; possibly TRBD1 for D (5 bases). The CDR3 is 16 amino acids. CDR1 is SGHTA and CDR2 is FQGNSA in the germline V gene. Between the trimmed V and J ends, which lost 5 bases and 11 bases, there was a span of 24 bases. The CDR3 DNA reads as TGTGCCAGCAGCGAGGAAGTTGGGGGGACCCATGGGAAACTGTTTTTT. This codes for CASSEEVGGTHGKLFF.

The chain has TRBV4-2 and TRBJ2-3; 14 positions agree with TRBD2. Germline assignment: CDR1 LGHNA and CDR2 YNFKEQ. Trimming removed 4 bases from V and 2 bases from J; junction bases left unmatched: 8. This CDR3 is 18 amino acids long. The DNA of the CDR3 is TGTGCCAGCAGCCTGCGGACTAGCGGGGGGACCTACACAGATACGCAGTATTTT. It yields the protein CASSLRTSGGTYTDTQYF.